The clone carrying this TCR beta chain was observed once. Its antigen is as yet unknown. Sequencing was performed with immunoSEQ multiplex PCR; in TCRdb, only in-frame clones are kept and a portion is missing. In the table there are more than 10,000 clones, roughly 77% of which are singletons. This entry is derived from a study of chemoradiotherapy in HPV16-positive cancers. This CDR3 is built from 15 residues. V lost 0 bases and J 2 bases, leaving 10 bases between the germline ends. In germline, CDR1 is MNHNY, CDR2 SVGAGI (reference sequence). General study results and limits: Candidate HPV-specific clones and E7-related TCR motifs grew in tumor during treatment. The functional HPV-specific definition rests on just a couple of HPV16-positive patients.

The material was obtained from a patient who underwent chemoradiotherapy. The clonotype comes from a human donor with HPV-associated anogenital cancer. The chain uses TRBV6-6 and TRBJ1-2, with a weak D call TRBD1 (5 bases). DNA of the CDR3: TGTGCCAGCAGTTACTCGGCAGGGAAGAACTATGGCTACACCTTC. Translation: CASSYSAGKNYGYTF.